The clone carrying this T cell receptor (beta chain) was counted many times. The CDR3 contains 12 residues. Trimming removed 3 bases at V and 4 bases at J, with 5 bases between. This record belongs to a study of T cells in Graves' hyperthyroidism and ophthalmopathy. Researchers amplified the TCR beta CDR3 regions from RNA transcripts. RT-PCR in the first round (using the HTBI primer set) targeted the TCR CDR3. Using its own MiXCR run on the multiplex PCR reads, TCRdb lists one record per CDR3 protein. This sample has 300,000 to 450,000 distinct CDR3 sequences, with roughly 25% found just once. The chain joins TRBV12-3 or TRBV12-4 to TRBJ2-3, with D unclear. The TCR originated in a man in his forties or fifties with Graves' hyperthyroidism. The sequenced sample was blood. CDR3 nucleotide sequence: TGTGCCAGCAGTTTCTCTGCAGATACGCAGTATTTT. It translates to CASSFSADTQYF.